These T cell receptor beta chains were read from a single sample in a study of T cell responses to AZD1222 COVID-19 vaccine. Using immunoSEQ multiplex PCR, the repertoire was profiled, and TCRdb retains in-frame clones only, with some absent. The table has about 47,000 clones, around 80% seen once. The sample in question was peripheral blood, obtained 28 days after the second dose of the MenACWY control vaccine. Receptors originate from an adult who received the MenACWY meningococcal vaccine as a control. The CDR3 runs from the conserved cysteine through the conserved F or W. Fields, in order: D gene, V gene, clone size, J gene, CDR3 protein, CDR3 DNA. The D gene is left open where the match is weak. Size values are once, few and many counts, or a class for expanded clones, and some rows have none.

D: TRBD1; V: TRBV28; size: few; J: TRBJ1-5; CDR3: CANHRGSSNQPQHF; DNA: TGTGCCAACCACAGGGGATCTAGCAATCAGCCCCAGCATTTT
D: TRBD2; V: TRBV7-9; size: -; J: TRBJ2-3; CDR3: CASSSLRTRTTDTQYF; DNA: TGTGCCAGCAGTTCCTTGAGGACTAGAACGACAGATACGCAGTATTTT
D: TRBD1; V: TRBV28; size: -; J: TRBJ2-7; CDR3: CASKRQGEIYEQYF; DNA: TGTGCCAGCAAACGACAGGGGGAAATCTACGAGCAGTACTTC
D: -; V: TRBV30; size: -; J: TRBJ2-7; CDR3: CAWNRRVPRLYEQYF; DNA: TGTGCCTGGAACCGCCGGGTCCCAAGACTTTACGAGCAGTACTTC
D: TRBD1; V: TRBV5-8; size: -; J: TRBJ2-2; CDR3: CASIQSGTGGKRELFF; DNA: TGTGCCAGCATCCAGTCCGGGACAGGGGGCAAAAGGGAGCTGTTTTTT
D: -; V: TRBV5-6; size: once; J: TRBJ1-5; CDR3: CASSLVEGNQPQHF; DNA: TGTGCCAGCAGCTTGGTTGAGGGCAATCAGCCCCAGCATTTT
D: -; V: TRBV29-1; size: -; J: TRBJ1-1; CDR3: CSVDTSRGTEAFF; DNA: TGCAGCGTTGATACTTCCCGGGGGACTGAAGCTTTCTTT
D: -; V: TRBV11-2; size: -; J: TRBJ1-2; CDR3: CASSLYLDGYTF; DNA: TGTGCCAGCAGCCTCTATCTGGACGGCTACACCTTC
D: -; V: TRBV6-2/TRBV6-3; size: few; J: TRBJ2-5; CDR3: CASSYSEGAGAETQYF; DNA: TGTGCCAGCAGTTACTCGGAGGGGGCGGGAGCAGAGACCCAGTACTTC
D: -; V: TRBV19; size: once; J: TRBJ1-6; CDR3: CASSQGFNSPLHF; DNA: TGTGCCAGTAGTCAGGGATTTAATTCACCCCTCCACTTT
D: TRBD2; V: TRBV3-1/TRBV3-2; size: -; J: TRBJ2-3; CDR3: CASSLREGSDTQYF; DNA: TGTGCCAGCAGCCTACGGGAGGGATCTGATACGCAGTATTTT
D: -; V: TRBV5-1; size: -; J: TRBJ1-5; CDR3: CASSLAPTRDQPQHF; DNA: TGCGCCAGCAGCTTGGCCCCTACGAGGGATCAGCCCCAGCATTTT
D: -; V: TRBV4-1; size: -; J: TRBJ2-4; CDR3: CASSPSWIAKNIQYF; DNA: TGCGCCAGCAGCCCGAGTTGGATAGCCAAAAACATTCAGTACTTC
D: TRBD1; V: TRBV2; size: -; J: TRBJ1-1; CDR3: CASSEDGIQGPAEAFF; DNA: TGTGCCAGCAGTGAAGACGGAATACAGGGGCCAGCTGAAGCTTTCTTT
D: -; V: TRBV28; size: -; J: TRBJ1-3; CDR3: CASRALGNTIYF; DNA: TGTGCCAGCCGCGCCCTCGGAAACACCATATATTTT
D: -; V: TRBV11-2; size: -; J: TRBJ2-2; CDR3: CASSAGTRNTGELFF; DNA: TGTGCCAGCAGCGCCGGGACAAGGAACACCGGGGAGCTGTTTTTT
D: TRBD1; V: TRBV6-5; size: -; J: TRBJ1-2; CDR3: CASSRPGQGTYGYTF; DNA: TGTGCCAGCAGTCGGCCGGGACAGGGGACCTATGGCTACACCTTC
D: -; V: TRBV30; size: -; J: TRBJ2-1; CDR3: CAWRDRLGVGYNEQFF; DNA: TGTGCCTGGAGGGACCGACTAGGAGTAGGCTACAATGAGCAGTTCTTC
D: -; V: TRBV3-1/TRBV3-2; size: -; J: TRBJ1-2; CDR3: CASSRGRWGPYGYTF; DNA: TGTGCCAGCAGCCGAGGGAGGTGGGGCCCATATGGCTACACCTTC
D: -; V: TRBV6-5; size: few; J: TRBJ1-2; CDR3: CATTSLGTSGYTF; DNA: TGTGCCACCACATCCCTGGGGACATCCGGCTACACCTTC
D: -; V: TRBV18; size: few; J: TRBJ2-7; CDR3: CASSPTGTATYEQYF; DNA: TGTGCCAGCTCACCGACCGGGACGGCGACCTACGAGCAGTACTTC
D: -; V: TRBV11-3; size: few; J: TRBJ2-1; CDR3: CASSPQFGTEQFF; DNA: TGTGCCAGCAGCCCCCAGTTTGGCACGGAGCAGTTCTTC
D: -; V: TRBV14; size: -; J: TRBJ2-1; CDR3: CASSQGTSEQFF; DNA: TGTGCCAGCAGCCAAGGAACCTCCGAGCAGTTCTTC
D: TRBD1; V: TRBV28; size: -; J: TRBJ1-2; CDR3: CASSSYRGQGYGYTF; DNA: TGTGCCAGCAGTTCGTACAGGGGGCAGGGCTATGGCTACACCTTC
D: TRBD2; V: TRBV5-1; size: -; J: TRBJ2-3; CDR3: CASSPGLAGKDTQYF; DNA: TGCGCCAGCAGCCCGGGACTAGCGGGGAAAGATACGCAGTATTTT
D: -; V: TRBV7-9; size: -; J: TRBJ2-2; CDR3: CASSFGFGGELFF; DNA: TGTGCCAGCTCCTTTGGGTTCGGCGGGGAGCTGTTTTTT
D: TRBD1; V: TRBV5-4; size: once; J: TRBJ2-7; CDR3: CASSLLQGDHEQYF; DNA: TGTGCCAGCAGCTTGTTACAGGGGGACCACGAGCAGTACTTC
D: -; V: TRBV12-5; size: -; J: TRBJ2-3; CDR3: CASGLVVGSTDTQYF; DNA: TGTGCTAGTGGTTTGGTAGTCGGGAGCACAGATACGCAGTATTTT
D: -; V: TRBV7-9; size: -; J: TRBJ2-5; CDR3: CASSSEAGRHETQYF; DNA: TGTGCCAGCAGCTCCGAGGCGGGGCGTCACGAGACCCAGTACTTC
D: TRBD1; V: TRBV7-8; size: -; J: TRBJ2-1; CDR3: CASSSHGTGGSHEQFF; DNA: TGTGCCAGCAGCTCCCACGGGACAGGGGGCTCGCATGAGCAGTTCTTC
D: -; V: TRBV6-1; size: -; J: TRBJ1-6; CDR3: CASSDLRVNSPLHF; DNA: TGTGCCAGCAGTGATCTCCGTGTAAATTCACCCCTCCACTTT
D: -; V: TRBV12-3/TRBV12-4; size: -; J: TRBJ1-5; CDR3: CASSRRSNQPQHF; DNA: TGTGCCAGCAGTCGTCGGAGCAATCAGCCCCAGCATTTT
D: -; V: TRBV3-1/TRBV3-2; size: -; J: TRBJ2-5; CDR3: CASSAGTTGTQYF; DNA: TGTGCCAGCAGCGCTGGGACAACCGGGACCCAGTACTTC
D: -; V: TRBV20-1; size: -; J: TRBJ1-3; CDR3: CSASQGTGNTIYF; DNA: TGCAGTGCTAGTCAGGGGACTGGAAACACCATATATTTT
D: -; V: TRBV4-1; size: -; J: TRBJ2-3; CDR3: CASSNPSTDTQYF; DNA: TGCGCCAGCTCCAATCCTAGCACAGATACGCAGTATTTT
D: -; V: TRBV7-6; size: -; J: TRBJ2-6; CDR3: CASSLSRFRVAGANVLTF; DNA: TGTGCCAGCAGCTTAAGCCGCTTCAGGGTCGCGGGGGCCAACGTCCTGACTTTC
D: -; V: TRBV10-1; size: -; J: TRBJ2-3; CDR3: CASSIGISTDTQYF; DNA: TGCGCCAGCAGTATCGGTATTAGCACAGATACGCAGTATTTT
D: -; V: TRBV9; size: -; J: TRBJ1-4; CDR3: CASSVGGGITNEKLFF; DNA: TGTGCCAGCAGCGTAGGCGGGGGCATTACTAATGAAAAACTGTTTTTT